The clone carrying this TCR beta chain was seen more than once but under ten times. Its antigen remains unidentified. Trimming cost V 1 base and J 8 bases, with 11 bases left between them. The CDR3 extends over 13 amino acids. The time point is: healthy volunteer bleed at 2 weeks. It was from unfractionated whole blood that total RNA was extracted. Individual cDNA molecules (in the library) carried attached unique molecular identifiers. TCRdb processed the RACE reads anew with MiXCR; each CDR3 protein has one entry. The table shows about 130,000 distinct CDR3 sequences, with approximately 9.5% occurring only once. This sample was taken from a study of human T cells and chemical hapten exposure. The study's findings and limits: High-frequency TCRs, those above 1 in 1000, stayed the same after DPC sensitization.

The chain is built from TRBV12-3 or TRBV12-4 and TRBJ1-2; the D gene is possibly TRBD1 (5 bases). This TCR came from a male donor in good health. Some clones in this sample may be carry-over from other donors' samples. The sample taken for sequencing was whole blood. CDR3 bases: TGTGCCAGCAGTTTAGGAGGGGCGACGGGCTACACCTTC. It specifies CASSLGGATGYTF.